Shown below are 23 T cell receptor beta chains from a single sample sequenced in a study of CD8 T cell repertoires and HIV-1 epitope variants. Clones were sequenced by immunoSEQ multiplex PCR, and TCRdb holds only the in-frame ones, with some missing. The sample consists of more than 85,000 clones, roughly four fifths of them appearing once. The sequenced material came from uncultured baseline CD8+ T cells from peripheral blood mononuclear cells (PBMCs). Source of these receptors: a male donor with HIV.

The rearrangement uses TRBV28 and TRBJ1-1; a weak D match, TRBD1 (5 bases). From germline, CDR1 is MDHEN and CDR2 SYDVKM. V was trimmed by 1 base and J by 0 bases, leaving 15 bases between them. This CDR3 contains 17 residues. The CDR3 DNA sequence: TGTGCCAGCAGTTTATTGCGGCAGACAGAATTGAACACTGAAGCTTTCTTT. Translating it yields CASSLLRQTELNTEAFF.

In its sample, this clone ranks as medium-sized (0.01 to 0.1%). The gene calls are TRBV19 and TRBJ2-5, with 10 bases identical to TRBD1. From germline, CDR1 is LNHDA and CDR2 SQIVND (reference sequence). The CDR3 is 14 residues long. Unmatched junction bases numbered 7, after V lost 7 bases and J lost 5 bases. The CDR3 DNA follows: TGTGCCAGTACCCTTAGACAGGGGGCGGAGACCCAGTACTTC. Protein sequence: CASTLRQGAETQYF.

To note about this clone: Other DNA variants within this sample encode the same CDR3. The chain couples TRBV14 to TRBJ2-5; tentative D call: TRBD2 (6 bases). V was pared by 6 bases and J by 1 base, with 12 bases between. Germline V gives CDR1 SGHDN, CDR2 FVKESK. The CDR3 is 14 amino acids. CDR3 in DNA: TGTGCCAGCAGTCCCCGGGACTTCCAAGAGACCCAGTACTTC. Translation gives CASSPRDFQETQYF. Supplemented by reference TRBV14 and TRBJ2-5, the full variable domain reads EAGVTQFPSHSVIEKGQTVTLRCDPISGHDNLYWYRRVMGKEIKFLLHFVKESKQDESGMPNNRFLAERTGGTYSTLKVQPAELEDSGVYFCASSPRDFQETQYFGPGTRLLVL.

The chain combines TRBV28 with TRBJ1-2; no clear D gene. In germline, CDR1 is MDHEN, CDR2 SYDVKM. V was shortened by 4 bases and J by 0 bases, with 12 bases between the two germline ends. This CDR3 is 15 amino acids long. Here the CDR3 reads CASSSPSLANYGYTF. The DNA of the CDR3 is TGTGCCAGCAGTTCCCCATCGTTAGCTAACTATGGCTACACCTTC.

A remark on this clone: Other nucleotide sequences in the sample specify the same CDR3. The chain links TRBV6-1 to TRBJ2-5; tentative D call: TRBD2 (5 bases). The CDR3 totals 16 residues. Germline V lookup: CDR1 MNHNS, CDR2 SASEGT. V lost 3 bases to trimming and J lost 4 bases, with 18 bases between them. The CDR3 region is CASSERLAGGGETQYF. CDR3 coding DNA: TGTGCCAGCAGTGAGCGGCTAGCCGGAGGAGGAGAGACCCAGTACTTC.

The rearrangement uses TRBV5-1 and TRBJ2-1, with TRBD1 as a possible D gene (6 bases). V was shortened by 4 bases and J by 5 bases, with 25 bases between the two germline ends. Germline CDR1 and CDR2: SGHRS and YFSETQ. The CDR3 extends over 18 amino acids. CDR3 nucleotide sequence: TGCGCCAGCAGCCCGTGGGGGCGTGGTGGGGCAGGGAACAATGAGCAGTTCTTC. Protein: CASSPWGRGGAGNNEQFF.

The rearrangement joins TRBV15 to TRBJ2-3; 9 bases map to TRBD2. Germline CDR1 and CDR2: LNHNV and YYDKDF (reference sequence). J lost 4 bases, V lost 1 base, and 3 bases had no gene match. The CDR3 sequence is 15 residues long. The CDR3, as DNA: TGTGCCACCAGCAGAGTTAGCGGGGGCTCAGATACGCAGTATTTT. It specifies CATSRVSGGSDTQYF.

The rearrangement links TRBV25-1 to TRBJ2-1; 9 nucleotides agree with TRBD2. Germline trimming cut 3 bases from V and 3 bases from J; bases unmatched to any gene: 9. The CDR3 sequence is 17 residues long. The germline CDR1 and CDR2 sequences are MGHDK and SYGVNS. Written as DNA, the CDR3 is TGTGCCAGCAGTGACCCCTCCGGACTAGCGCTCTACAATGAGCAGTTCTTC. This translates into CASSDPSGLALYNEQFF.

The chain is built from TRBV19 and TRBJ2-7; TRBD2 aligns across 7 bases. The CDR3 covers 12 residues. Germline CDR1 is LNHDA and CDR2 is SQIVND (reference sequence). The V gene end was trimmed by 5 bases and the J gene end by 4 bases; junction bases not matched to a gene: 2. CDR3 in DNA: TGTGCCAGTAGTCAGGGAGGGTACGAGCAGTACTTC. It specifies CASSQGGYEQYF.

The chain links TRBV10-3 to TRBJ1-3; D gene unclear. The ends were cut back, 1 base at V and 4 bases at J, with 5 bases in the middle. The germline gives CDR1 ENHRY, CDR2 SYGVKD. The CDR3 loop spans 13 amino acids. The CDR3 loop is CAISELTGNTIYF. DNA for the CDR3: TGTGCCATCAGTGAGTTAACGGGAAACACCATATATTTT.

This clone has only a few counts. The rearrangement links TRBV27 to TRBJ1-5, with no clear D. Looked up from germline, CDR1 is MNHEY and CDR2 is SMNVEV (reference sequence). Trimming stripped 6 bases from V and 6 bases from J, with 15 bases between. This CDR3 contains 14 residues. CDR3 nucleotides: TGTGCCAGCAGCCCCAGGTTTGGAGTTCAGCCCCAGCATTTT. Protein product: CASSPRFGVQPQHF.

This clone was observed a handful of times. One end of the junction is discordant with germline, which a read error may explain. The rearrangement joins TRBV7-7 to TRBJ2-1, with D uncertain. The CDR3 contains 14 residues. Germline CDR1 and CDR2: SSHAT and FNYEAQ (reference sequence). Written as DNA, the CDR3 is TGTGCTAGCAGCCTCGGAAGCTCCTACAATGAGCAGTTCTTC. Protein product: CASSLGSSYNEQFF.

The gene calls are TRBV18 and TRBJ2-7; 8 positions match TRBD1. CDR1 is KGHSH, CDR2 LQKENI, per germline. CDR3 size: 16 residues. V was clipped by 2 bases and J by 1 base; unmatched bases: 7. CDR3: CASSPNGQGASYEQYF. The CDR3 DNA sequence: TGTGCCAGCTCACCAAACGGGCAGGGGGCATCCTACGAGCAGTACTTC.

The chain couples TRBV19 to TRBJ1-5; TRBD1 aligns across 9 bases. Germline CDR1 LNHDA, CDR2 SQIVND (reference sequence). The V gene end was trimmed by 7 bases and the J gene end by 11 bases; junction bases not matched to a gene: 18. This CDR3 has 16 residues. The CDR3 is CASNPDGTGPRRAQHF. The CDR3 region has the DNA TGTGCCAGTAACCCCGACGGGACAGGGCCCAGACGAGCCCAGCATTTT.

The chain joins TRBV15 to TRBJ1-2; D gene ambiguous. The V gene's germline CDR1 is LNHNV and CDR2 YYDKDF (reference sequence). Trimming left V 0 bases short and J 1 base short, with 3 bases between. This CDR3 is 13 amino acids long. Here the CDR3 DNA reads TGTGCCACCAGCAGAGATGTTAACTATGGCTACACCTTC. Translation: CATSRDVNYGYTF.

The V call is TRBV27, the J call TRBJ1-2; D gene unclear. This CDR3 has 17 amino acids. Deletions cut 7 bases from V and 2 bases from J, with 23 bases between. Germline V CDR1 and CDR2: MNHEY, SMNVEV (reference sequence). CDR3 DNA: TGTGCCAGCACTCGACATTTAGAGGGAGCGGCGAACTATGGCTACACCTTC. Translation: CASTRHLEGAANYGYTF.

The V gene is TRBV7-3, the J gene TRBJ1-2, with a tentative D call TRBD1 (5 bases). The ends were cut back, 5 bases at V and 5 bases at J, with 18 bases in the middle. CDR3 length: 15 residues. Germline CDR1 SGHTA, CDR2 FQGTGA. The CDR3: CASSPDQGDGYGYTF. For the CDR3, the DNA is TGTGCCAGCAGCCCCGATCAGGGAGACGGGTATGGCTACACCTTC.

The chain carries TRBV28 and TRBJ2-3, with D possibly TRBD2 on 6 matching bases. V lost 7 bases, J lost 3 bases, and 14 bases lay in between. The germline CDR1 and CDR2 sequences are MDHEN and SYDVKM. The length of the CDR3 is 14 residues. In nucleotides, the CDR3 is TGTGCCAGCATCTTCGGGGGTTTGACAGATACGCAGTATTTT. This encodes CASIFGGLTDTQYF.

This CDR3 reads CASSYRTGWNEQFF. The CDR3 DNA sequence: TGTGCCAGCAGCTACAGAACAGGGTGGAATGAGCAGTTCTTC. This chain joins TRBV7-6 and TRBJ2-1; D is possibly TRBD1 (6 bases). Looked up from germline, CDR1 is SGHVS and CDR2 is FNYEAQ. CDR3 length: 14 residues. Trimming removed 4 bases at V and 7 bases at J, with 14 bases between.

This chain joins TRBV19 and TRBJ1-5, with a tentative D call TRBD1 (5 bases). Germline CDR1 LNHDA, CDR2 SQIVND (reference sequence). The CDR3 is 14 amino acids. The V and J ends lost 3 bases and 5 bases respectively, with 11 bases between them. This chain's CDR3 is CASSMGQRDQPQHF. The DNA for the CDR3 is TGTGCCAGTAGTATGGGGCAGAGGGATCAGCCCCAGCATTTT.

The chain has TRBV29-1 and TRBJ2-7; TRBD2 might be the D (6 bases). Germline V lookup: CDR1 SQVTM, CDR2 ANQGSEA. V was pared by 4 bases and J by 0 bases, with 10 bases between. The CDR3 length is 13 residues. In DNA form, the CDR3 reads TGCAGCGTTGTAAGGGAGGACTCCTACGAGCAGTACTTC. This sequence encodes CSVVREDSYEQYF.

This chain uses TRBV5-1 with TRBJ1-4; TRBD1 matches 10 bases. The ends lost 0 bases at V and 7 bases at J; junction bases unmatched: 6. From germline, CDR1 is SGHRS and CDR2 YFSETQ. The CDR3 runs 16 residues. The CDR3 DNA is TGCGCCAGCAGCTTGGCCCTGACAGGGGGCTCTGAAAAACTGTTTTTT. Its translation: CASSLALTGGSEKLFF.

This chain links TRBV7-2 with TRBJ2-3, with TRBD1 as a possible D gene (6 bases). The germline gives CDR1 SGHTA, CDR2 FQGNSA. With 3 bases removed from V and 5 bases from J, the gap between germline ends came to 15 bases. The CDR3 extends over 15 amino acids. The chain's CDR3 is CASSFSGAVEDTQYF. CDR3 nucleotide sequence: TGTGCCAGCAGCTTTTCAGGGGCGGTAGAAGATACGCAGTATTTT.